The T cell receptor beta chain described here comes from a study of cytomegalovirus exposure and HLA in healthy donors. Study-level findings and limits: Reportedly, diagnosis of cytomegalovirus status by the classifier showed high specificity and sensitivity. A few chains linked to CMV were shown in vitro to be specific for CMV antigens. Altogether, some 170 TCR beta chains were recorded as cytomegalovirus-associated.

To note about this clone: Its specificity is unknown.

Generated by immunoSEQ multiplex PCR, the TCRdb table keeps only in-frame clones and is missing some. Of 100,000 to 150,000 clones in the sample, roughly 93% were seen once. Sequenced: PBMCs. The sequence was collected from a woman in her late teens or twenties in good health and CMV-seronegative.

CDR3 in amino acids: CASSLTSSGGKYEQYF. Written as DNA, the CDR3 is TGTGCCAGCAGCTTAACCTCAAGCGGGGGAAAATACGAGCAGTACTTC. The V and J genes are TRBV7-6 and TRBJ2-7, with TRBD2 matching over 8 bases. Germline V gives CDR1 SGHVS, CDR2 FNYEAQ. Losses at the gene ends were 2 bases for V and 4 bases for J; bases not matched to a gene: 10. The length of the CDR3 is 16 residues.